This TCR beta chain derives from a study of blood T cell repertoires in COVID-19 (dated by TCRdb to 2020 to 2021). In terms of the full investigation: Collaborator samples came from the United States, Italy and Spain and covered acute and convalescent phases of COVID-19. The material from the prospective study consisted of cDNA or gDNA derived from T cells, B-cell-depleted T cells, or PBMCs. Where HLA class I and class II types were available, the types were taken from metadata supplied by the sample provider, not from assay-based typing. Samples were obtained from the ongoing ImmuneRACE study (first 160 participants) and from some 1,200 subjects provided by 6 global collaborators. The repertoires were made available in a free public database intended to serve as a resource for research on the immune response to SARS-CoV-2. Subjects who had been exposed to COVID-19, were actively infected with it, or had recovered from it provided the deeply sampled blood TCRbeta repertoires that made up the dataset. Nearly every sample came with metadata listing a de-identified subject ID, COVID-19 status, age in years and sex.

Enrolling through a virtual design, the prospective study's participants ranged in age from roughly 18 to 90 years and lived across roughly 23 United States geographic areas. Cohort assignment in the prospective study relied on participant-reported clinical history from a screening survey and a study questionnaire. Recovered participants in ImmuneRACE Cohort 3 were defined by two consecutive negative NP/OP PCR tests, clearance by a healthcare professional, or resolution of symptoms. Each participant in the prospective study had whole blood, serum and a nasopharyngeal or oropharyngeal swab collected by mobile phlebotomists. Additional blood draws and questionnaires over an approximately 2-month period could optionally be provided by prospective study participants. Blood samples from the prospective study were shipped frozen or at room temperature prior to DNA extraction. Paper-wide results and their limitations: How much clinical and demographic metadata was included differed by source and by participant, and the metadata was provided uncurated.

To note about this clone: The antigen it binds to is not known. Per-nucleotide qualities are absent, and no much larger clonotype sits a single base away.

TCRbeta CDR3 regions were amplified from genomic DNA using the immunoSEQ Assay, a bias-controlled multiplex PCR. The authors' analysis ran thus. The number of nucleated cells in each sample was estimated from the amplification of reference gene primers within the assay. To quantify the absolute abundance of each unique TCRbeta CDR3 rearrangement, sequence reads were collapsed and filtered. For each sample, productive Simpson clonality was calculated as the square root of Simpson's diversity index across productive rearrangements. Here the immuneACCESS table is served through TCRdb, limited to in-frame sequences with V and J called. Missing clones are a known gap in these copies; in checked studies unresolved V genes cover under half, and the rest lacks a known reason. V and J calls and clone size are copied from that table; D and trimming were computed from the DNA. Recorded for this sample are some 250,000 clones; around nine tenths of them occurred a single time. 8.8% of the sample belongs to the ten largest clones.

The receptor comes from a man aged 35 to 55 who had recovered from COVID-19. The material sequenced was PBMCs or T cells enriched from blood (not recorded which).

The CDR3 region: CASSPGYEQYF. Here is the DNA: TGTGCCAGCAGCCCCGGGTACGAGCAGTACTTC. Here the chain combines TRBV11-3 and TRBJ2-7, with the D segment identity uncertain. Inclusive of the bounding cysteine and phenylalanine, the CDR3 is 11 residues long. Left in the record is the CDR3 DNA by itself, 33 bases read in frame from the first base. The germline V gene specifies SGHNT as CDR1 and YENEEA as CDR2. The junction carries 6 bases between V and J, which are trimmed by 5 bases and 4 bases respectively.